These 4 T cell receptor beta chains were all obtained from the same sample, sequenced in a study of neurological immune-mediated disorders. Each CDR3 protein is one row after TCRdb ran MiXCR on the 5' RACE reads. The sample records 35,000 to 40,000 distinct CDR3 sequences, around a tenth being singletons. The sequenced sample was CD4+ T cells from blood. These receptors were collected from a woman aged 25-40 years with HTLV-1-associated myelopathy (HAM/TSP).

This clonotype showed up many times. The chain employs TRBV5-1 and TRBJ2-2; a possible D gene is TRBD1 (6 bases). Per germline, CDR1 SGHRS and CDR2 YFSETQ. Trimming left V 3 bases short and J 3 bases short, with 15 bases between. The CDR3 runs to 16 residues. This CDR3 reads CASSSITGTHTGELFF. As DNA, the CDR3 is TGCGCCAGCAGCTCTATAACAGGGACGCACACCGGGGAGCTGTTTTTT.

This clonotype was recorded many times. The rearrangement joins TRBV11-2 to TRBJ2-5; 11 bases are shared with TRBD1. From germline, CDR1 is SGHAT and CDR2 FQNNGV. V lost 7 bases to trimming and J lost 7 bases; unmatched junction nucleotides: 11. The CDR3 length is 15 residues. CDR3 amino acids: CASTEPGQGDRTQYF. CDR3 in DNA: TGTGCCAGCACCGAACCGGGACAGGGGGATCGGACCCAGTACTTC.

This clonotype was seen many times. The V gene is TRBV5-1, the J gene TRBJ1-2; D ambiguous. This CDR3 is built from 13 residues. V lost 4 bases and J lost 7, with 14 bases in between. Germline CDR1 SGHRS, CDR2 YFSETQ. As DNA, the CDR3 is TGCGCCAGCAGCAACCCGACTGGTCGTGGCTACACCTTC. This codes for CASSNPTGRGYTF. Drawing the rest from reference TRBV5-1 and TRBJ1-2, the complete variable domain is KAGVTQTPRYLIKTRGQQVTLSCSPISGHRSVSWYQQTPGQGLQFLFEYFSETQRNKGNFPGRFSGRQFSNSRSEMNVSTLELGDSALYLCASSNPTGRGYTFGSGTRLTVV.

In its sample, this clonotype was seen many times. V and J are TRBV24-1 and TRBJ1-5; weak D call: TRBD1 (6 bases). The CDR3 contains 14 residues. Germline CDR1 and CDR2: KGHDR and SFDVKD. V lost 4 bases to trimming and J lost 10 bases, with 16 bases between them. The CDR3 reads CATSEQGGSNPQHF. The CDR3 region has the DNA TGTGCCACCAGTGAACAGGGAGGGAGTAATCCCCAGCATTTT.